This is a list of T cell receptor beta chains from one sample in a study of cytomegalovirus exposure and HLA in healthy donors. Data came from immunoSEQ multiplex PCR; TCRdb stores just in-frame clones and leaves some out. The repertoire includes 150,000 to 200,000 clones, about three quarters of them detected once, and about 1.5% sits in the top ten. The sample comprised PBMCs. These receptors all come from a woman in her thirties in good health and CMV-seronegative. CDR3s include the opening cysteine and the closing phenylalanine or tryptophan. D genes are given only for firm matches. Clone size is given for some rows only: seen once, a few or many times, or a class if the clone is expanded.

v_gene	d_gene	abundance	j_gene	CDR3aa	CDR3nt
TRBV2	NA	NA	TRBJ1-5	CASRGLDQPQHF	TGTGCCAGCAGGGGCCTGGATCAGCCCCAGCATTTT
TRBV5-1	TRBD2	NA	TRBJ2-5	CASSFTSGGAKETQYF	TGCGCCAGCAGCTTTACTAGCGGGGGGGCTAAGGAGACCCAGTACTTC
TRBV10-3	NA	NA	TRBJ2-5	CAISGGQTQYF	TGTGCCATCAGTGGTGGCCAGACCCAGTACTTC
TRBV28	TRBD2	NA	TRBJ2-4	CASSSGLAGVIAKNIQYF	TGTGCCAGCAGCTCGGGACTAGCGGGTGTAATAGCCAAAAACATTCAGTACTTC
TRBV10-3	NA	NA	TRBJ2-1	CAISDRRNEQFF	TGTGCCATCAGTGACAGGAGGAATGAGCAGTTCTTC
TRBV13	TRBD1	NA	TRBJ2-7	CASSARSLDRRSYEQYF	TGTGCCAGCAGCGCCAGAAGCCTGGACAGGCGATCCTACGAGCAGTACTTC
TRBV9	TRBD1	NA	TRBJ1-2	CASSVAKTGDRYGYTF	TGTGCCAGCAGCGTAGCTAAGACAGGGGACCGCTATGGCTACACCTTC
TRBV5-5	TRBD1	once	TRBJ2-2	CASSLPRQGIGGELFF	TGTGCCAGCAGCTTGCCGAGACAGGGAATAGGCGGGGAGCTGTTTTTT
TRBV5-1	NA	once	TRBJ1-2	CASSLRQGLNGYTF	TGCGCCAGCAGCTTGCGGCAGGGTCTTAATGGCTACACCTTC
TRBV2	TRBD1	NA	TRBJ2-6	CASIKDRGGANVLTF	TGTGCCAGCATTAAAGACAGGGGTGGGGCCAACGTCCTGACTTTC
TRBV2	NA	NA	TRBJ2-7	CATTGYEQYF	TGTGCCACCACAGGGTACGAGCAGTACTTC
TRBV2	NA	NA	TRBJ1-5	CASSVVRDQPQHF	TGTGCCAGCAGTGTGGTCAGGGATCAGCCCCAGCATTTT
TRBV29-1	NA	NA	TRBJ1-6	CSVGASTNSPLHF	TGCAGCGTTGGGGCCTCAACGAATTCACCCCTCCACTTT
TRBV28	TRBD1	NA	TRBJ1-6	CASSLRDRGRDSPLHF	TGTGCCAGCAGTTTACGGGACAGGGGGCGTGATTCACCCCTCCACTTT
TRBV7-8	TRBD2	NA	TRBJ2-5	CASRSGTIHETQYF	TGTGCCAGCAGATCAGGGACTATCCATGAGACCCAGTACTTC
TRBV11-2	NA	few	TRBJ2-6	CASSRTAGANVLTF	TGTGCCAGCAGCCGGACAGCCGGGGCCAACGTCCTGACTTTC
TRBV2	TRBD1	NA	TRBJ2-3	CASSEAATGWGTDTQYF	TGTGCCAGCAGTGAAGCAGCGACAGGGTGGGGGACAGATACGCAGTATTTT
TRBV6-5	TRBD1	NA	TRBJ1-4	CASSSYGQGGGKLFF	TGTGCCAGCAGTTCCTACGGACAGGGAGGAGGAAAACTGTTTTTT
TRBV9	TRBD2	NA	TRBJ2-7	CASSASGVAGFSYEQYF	TGTGCCAGCAGCGCCTCTGGGGTAGCGGGGTTTTCTTACGAGCAGTACTTC
TRBV28	TRBD1	NA	TRBJ1-2	CASRYRGLSYGYTF	TGTGCCAGCAGGTACAGGGGGCTTTCCTATGGCTACACCTTC
TRBV5-1	NA	few	TRBJ1-1	CASSNEYNTEAFF	TGCGCCAGCAGCAATGAGTATAACACTGAAGCTTTCTTT
TRBV10-3	NA	NA	TRBJ2-5	CAIRSDRAGETQYF	TGTGCCATCAGATCCGACAGGGCGGGGGAGACCCAGTACTTC
TRBV27	TRBD1	NA	TRBJ2-7	CASSPRDRAYEQYF	TGTGCCAGCAGCCCCCGGGACAGGGCTTACGAGCAGTACTTC
TRBV27	TRBD1	NA	TRBJ1-1	CASSGQGWNTEAFF	TGTGCCAGCAGCGGACAGGGTTGGAACACTGAAGCTTTCTTT
TRBV2	NA	once	TRBJ1-6	CARRDDYNSPLHF	TGTGCCCGCCGAGATGACTATAATTCACCCCTCCACTTT
TRBV7-7	TRBD1	few	TRBJ2-5	CASSSSGQGRQETQYF	TGTGCCAGCAGCTCCTCGGGACAGGGGAGGCAAGAGACCCAGTACTTC
TRBV5-1	NA	NA	TRBJ2-4	CASSPTQGKNIQYF	TGCGCCAGCAGCCCCACACAGGGCAAAAACATTCAGTACTTC
TRBV7-2	TRBD1	NA	TRBJ2-2	CASSSGDRGGTGELFF	TGTGCCAGCAGCTCAGGAGACAGGGGCGGTACCGGGGAGCTGTTTTTT
TRBV28	TRBD1	NA	TRBJ1-2	CASGGQGTWGYGYTF	TGTGCCAGTGGGGGACAGGGAACTTGGGGCTATGGCTACACCTTC
TRBV5-4	NA	NA	TRBJ2-2	CASSSRNRDTGELFF	TGTGCCAGCAGCAGCCGGAACAGGGACACCGGGGAGCTGTTTTTT
TRBV28	NA	NA	TRBJ1-2	CASSTPDTRISYTF	TGTGCCAGCAGTACCCCCGACACCCGGATAAGCTACACCTTC
TRBV7-2	NA	NA	TRBJ1-6	CASSLRPHPGQGNSPLHF	TGTGCCAGCAGCTTAAGGCCACATCCGGGACAAGGAAATTCACCCCTCCACTTT